Sequencing of this TCR beta chain was carried out in a study of PD-1 blockade in classical Hodgkin lymphoma. Produced via immunoSEQ multiplex PCR; TCRdb's table is partial and in-frame only. Among more than 40,000 clones listed, roughly 72% were seen once. V shed 5 bases and J shed 4 bases, with 6 bases lying between them. This CDR3 is 11 amino acids long. Germline V gene sequence: CDR1 SQVTM, CDR2 ANQGSEA. Every patient was affected by relapse after autologous stem cell transplantation, while exposure to brentuximab vedotin was not uniform. This TCR came from a human donor with classical Hodgkin lymphoma. This specimen was peripheral blood mononuclear cells (PBMCs), taken before the second cycle of nivolumab. The V and J genes are TRBV29-1 and TRBJ2-1; D unclear. Written as DNA, the CDR3 is TGCAGCGTTTTCCAGTACAATGAGCAGTTCTTC. Amino acid sequence: CSVFQYNEQFF.